These 16 T cell receptor beta chains originate from one sample sequenced in a study of radiation and T cells in renal cell carcinoma. Sequenced by immunoSEQ multiplex PCR; TCRdb stores in-frame clones only, minus some. Of 45,000 to 55,000 clones in the sample, 75% to 85% were seen once. Time point here: blood 2 weeks post-SBRT. The treatment was: 15 Gy SBRT to primary tumor, nephrectomy 4 weeks later. Specimen: blood, collected from a patient whose treatment included radiotherapy and nephrectomy. These receptors all stem from a woman aged 70-85 years with renal cell carcinoma.

The chain uses TRBV5-6 and TRBJ2-5; no firm D call. Trimming removed 2 bases at V and 3 bases at J, with 8 bases between. Germline assignment: CDR1 SGHDT and CDR2 YYEEEE. This CDR3 has 13 residues. CDR3 in DNA: TGTGCCAGCAGCTTCGGGCAGAAAGAGACCCAGTACTTC. This codes for CASSFGQKETQYF.

J is TRBJ1-1 and V is TRBV19; D remains unclear. V gave up 4 bases and J gave up 5 bases, with 11 bases separating them. Germline V gene sequence: CDR1 LNHDA, CDR2 SQIVND (reference sequence). The CDR3 length is 13 residues. The CDR3 protein is CASSRSRGTEAFF. The CDR3 DNA follows: TGTGCCAGTAGTAGGTCCAGAGGGACTGAAGCTTTCTTT. The full variable domain, with the rest looked up from reference TRBV19 and TRBJ1-1, is DGGITQSPKYLFRKEGQNVTLSCEQNLNHDAMYWYRQDPGQGLRLIYYSQIVNDFQKGDIAEGYSVSREKKESFPLTVTSAQKNPTAFYLCASSRSRGTEAFFGQGTRLTVV.

CDR3 loop: CASSFEGPMTGELFF. The CDR3 DNA is TGTGCCAGCAGTTTTGAAGGCCCGATGACCGGGGAGCTGTTTTTT. This chain connects TRBV27 to TRBJ2-2, with D hard to call. The germline V and J ends were trimmed by 3 bases and 5 bases, with 13 bases remaining between them. This CDR3 has 15 residues. Germline V gene sequence: CDR1 MNHEY, CDR2 SMNVEV (reference sequence).

The chain joins TRBV19 to TRBJ1-5; D gene uncertain. Germline loops: CDR1 LNHDA, CDR2 SQIVND (reference sequence). CDR3 length: 13 residues. V was pared by 4 bases and J by 7 bases, with 11 bases between. The CDR3 protein is CASSTLTAQPQHF. The CDR3 DNA follows: TGTGCCAGTAGTACCCTAACGGCGCAGCCCCAGCATTTT.

The chain has TRBV5-4 and TRBJ1-1, with D maybe TRBD1 (5 bases). The CDR3 contains 15 residues. Germline assignment: CDR1 SGHNT and CDR2 YYREEE (reference sequence). Trimming left V 1 base short and J 5 bases short, with 15 bases between. The DNA for the CDR3 is TGTGCCAGCAGCTTGATCGAGGGGAGGAAGACTGAAGCTTTCTTT. It is translated as CASSLIEGRKTEAFF.

The V and J genes are TRBV19 and TRBJ2-7, with D hard to call. The CDR3 is made up of 14 amino acids. The V end was cut by 4 bases, the J end by 2 bases, with 12 bases between. Germline assignment: CDR1 LNHDA and CDR2 SQIVND (reference sequence). CDR3: CASSTSMAAYEQYF. The CDR3 DNA reads as TGTGCCAGTAGTACGTCGATGGCAGCCTACGAGCAGTACTTC.

The rearrangement joins TRBV5-1 to TRBJ2-7; D is unresolved. Germline lookup yields CDR1 SGHRS and CDR2 YFSETQ. The CDR3 runs to 14 residues. Trimming left V 0 bases short and J 0 bases short, with 7 bases between. CDR3 DNA: TGCGCCAGCAGCTTGGCAGTTAGCTCCTACGAGCAGTACTTC. Residues: CASSLAVSSYEQYF.

This chain uses TRBV11-2 with TRBJ2-7, with D unresolved. Trimming cost V 0 bases and J 0 bases, with 0 bases left between them. This CDR3 is built from 12 residues. Germline V CDR1 and CDR2: SGHAT, FQNNGV. CDR3 amino acids: CASSLDSYEQYF. The DNA of the CDR3 is TGTGCCAGCAGCTTAGACTCCTACGAGCAGTACTTC.

As DNA, the CDR3 is TGTGCCAGCAGCCTACGGACTATGACAGATACGCAGTATTTT. Its translation: CASSLRTMTDTQYF. The V call is TRBV9, the J call TRBJ2-3, with TRBD2 as a possible D gene (6 bases). The CDR3 length is 14 residues. Looked up from germline, CDR1 is SGDLS and CDR2 is YYNGEE. V shed 4 bases and J shed 3 bases, with 12 bases lying between them.

This chain links TRBV14 with TRBJ2-1, with D possibly being TRBD1 (6 bases). Germline CDR1 reads SGHDN; CDR2 reads FVKESK. CDR3 size: 17 residues. Trimming shortened V by 1 base and J by 2 bases, and 15 bases separated the two germline ends. CDR3: CASSQGGQTGPYNEQFF. In nucleotides, the CDR3 is TGTGCCAGCAGCCAAGGAGGTCAGACAGGACCCTACAATGAGCAGTTCTTC.

This chain joins TRBV7-2 and TRBJ2-2; D gene uncertain. In germline, CDR1 is SGHTA, CDR2 FQGNSA. The CDR3 covers 12 residues. Trimming removed 3 bases at V and 3 bases at J, with 2 bases between. The CDR3 coding sequence is TGTGCCAGCAGCTTGGACACCGGGGAGCTGTTTTTT. Amino acids: CASSLDTGELFF. Complete variable domain (other parts from reference TRBV7-2 and TRBJ2-2): GAGVSQSPSNKVTEKGKDVELRCDPISGHTALYWYRQSLGQGLEFLIYFQGNSAPDKSGLPSDRFSAERTGGSVSTLTIQRTQQEDSAVYLCASSLDTGELFFGEGSRLTVL.

This rearrangement joins TRBV7-9 to TRBJ2-7; D not resolved. Between the trimmed V and J ends, which lost 3 bases and 2 bases, there was a span of 11 bases. The CDR3 extends over 14 amino acids. Looked up from germline, CDR1 is SEHNR and CDR2 is FQNEAQ (reference sequence). The CDR3 region has the DNA TGTGCCAGCAGCTTCCACTTAGGACCCTACGAGCAGTACTTC. This translates into CASSFHLGPYEQYF.

V gene TRBV5-1 combines with J gene TRBJ2-7; perhaps D is TRBD1 or TRBD2 (5 bases each). V lost 3 bases and J lost 4, with 14 bases in between. Germline V gives CDR1 SGHRS, CDR2 YFSETQ. This CDR3 spans 14 amino acids. Here the CDR3 reads CASSSFRDGYEQYF. Here the CDR3 DNA reads TGCGCCAGCAGCTCTTTCCGGGACGGGTACGAGCAGTACTTC.

The chain has TRBV4-3 and TRBJ1-1; D is ambiguous. This CDR3 comprises 14 residues. Germline loops: CDR1 LGHNA, CDR2 YSLEER. The V gene lost 1 base and the J gene lost 2 bases, with 8 bases spanning the gap. The CDR3: CASSQVAGNTEAFF. Here the CDR3 DNA reads TGCGCCAGCAGCCAAGTAGCGGGAAACACTGAAGCTTTCTTT.

The chain carries TRBV19 and TRBJ2-7; tentatively, D is TRBD1 (6 bases). The CDR3 sequence is 16 residues long. Between the trimmed V and J ends, which lost 4 bases and 3 bases, there was a span of 19 bases. Looked up from germline, CDR1 is LNHDA and CDR2 is SQIVND (reference sequence). CDR3: CASSTMTGRGFYEQYF. The CDR3, as DNA: TGTGCCAGTAGTACTATGACAGGAAGGGGTTTCTACGAGCAGTACTTC.

The chain couples TRBV2 to TRBJ1-2; possible D gene TRBD1, 6 bases. CDR3 length equals 14 residues. The V gene's germline CDR1 is SNHLY and CDR2 FYNNEI. V shed 6 bases and J shed 3 bases, with 14 bases lying between them. This chain's CDR3 is CASRRRGLDYGYTF. In nucleotides, the CDR3 is TGTGCCAGCAGACGACGGGGGCTCGACTATGGCTACACCTTC.